The 28 T cell receptor beta chains below all came from one sample that was sequenced in a study of cytomegalovirus exposure and HLA in healthy donors. This PCR relied on a set of 60 Vbeta primers and 13 Jbeta primers. Assay used: immunoSEQ multiplex PCR; TCRdb lists only in-frame clones, some missing. The sample lists over 70,000 clones; roughly four fifths were seen once. The sequencing input was PBMCs. The receptors were sampled from a man in his thirties or forties in good health and CMV-seronegative.

The V and J genes are TRBV6-5 and TRBJ2-2, with D unresolved. This CDR3 spans 13 amino acids. V gave up 9 bases and J gave up 0 bases, with 8 bases separating them. CDR1 is MNHEY and CDR2 is SVGAGI in the germline V gene. CDR3 loop: CASADSNTGELFF. CDR3 nucleotide sequence: TGTGCCAGTGCCGACTCGAACACCGGGGAGCTGTTTTTT.

The chain uses TRBV6-5 and TRBJ2-1, with 10 bases lining up with TRBD2. The ends lost 4 bases at V and 6 bases at J; junction bases unmatched: 6. Germline CDR1 is MNHEY and CDR2 is SVGAGI. The CDR3 extends over 15 amino acids. CDR3 DNA: TGTGCCAGCAGTTCCCAGCGGGGGGGCGGCAATGAGCAGTTCTTC. Amino acid sequence: CASSSQRGGGNEQFF.

V and J are TRBV11-3 and TRBJ2-1; TRBD1 agrees at 8 bases. The CDR3 is made up of 16 amino acids. The germline gives CDR1 SGHNT, CDR2 YENEEA. Germline trimming cut 1 base from V and 2 bases from J; bases unmatched to any gene: 4. This CDR3 is CASSLGAGGAYNEQFF. CDR3 coding DNA: TGTGCCAGCAGCTTAGGGGCAGGGGGCGCCTACAATGAGCAGTTCTTC.

V usage is TRBV6-5 and J usage is TRBJ2-5; D uncertain. Gene TRBJ2-7 matches the end of the DNA better, so the J call may be wrong. The CDR3 is 15 amino acids. Germline V gene lookup returns CDR1 MNHEY and CDR2 SVGAGI. The CDR3, as DNA: TGTGCCAGCAGCTCCCTCGACTCTGCCTCCTACGAGCAGTACTTC. It yields the protein CASSSLDSASYEQYF.

The CDR3 region is CASSQSPGHQYF. The CDR3 DNA is TGTGCCAGCAGCCAGAGTCCGGGACATCAGTACTTC. V and J are TRBV14 and TRBJ2-5, with D tentatively TRBD1 (6 bases). CDR3 length: 12 residues. V dropped 3 bases and J dropped 11 bases, with 13 bases sitting between them. Germline V gene sequence: CDR1 SGHDN, CDR2 FVKESK.

The chain couples TRBV20-1 to TRBJ2-1, with D maybe TRBD2 (6 bases). V was clipped by 3 bases and J by 9 bases, with 9 bases between them. The germline CDR1 and CDR2 sequences are DFQATT and SNEGSKA (reference sequence). The CDR3 runs 11 residues. The DNA for the CDR3 is TGCAGTGCTAGCAACGGGGGTGAGCAGTTCTTC. Encoded protein: CSASNGGEQFF.

The chain joins TRBV28 to TRBJ2-7, with D possibly matching TRBD2 (6 bases). Trimming removed 3 bases from V and 2 bases from J, with 20 bases in between. The CDR3 covers 17 residues. Looked up from germline, CDR1 is MDHEN and CDR2 is SYDVKM. DNA for the CDR3: TGTGCCAGCAGTTTCCCAGGTGGAGGGGCACGAACCTACGAGCAGTACTTC. It is translated as CASSFPGGGARTYEQYF.

This clone was observed a few times. The rearrangement joins TRBV6-5 to TRBJ1-4; 10 bases match TRBD1. Germline CDR1 is MNHEY and CDR2 is SVGAGI. J was trimmed by 9 bases and V by 6 bases; bases with no gene match: 7. This CDR3 region has 14 residues. CDR3 sequence: CASSGTGEVKKLFF. In DNA form, the CDR3 reads TGTGCCAGCAGCGGGACAGGGGAGGTCAAAAAACTGTTTTTT.

The chain uses TRBV11-3 and TRBJ2-3, with 7 positions matching TRBD2. The CDR3 is made up of 14 amino acids. After removal of 3 bases from V and 3 bases from J, the junction contained 3 bases not matched to a gene. Looked up from germline, CDR1 is SGHNT and CDR2 is YENEEA. Here the CDR3 reads CASSFGGGTDTQYF. The DNA for the CDR3 is TGTGCCAGCAGCTTTGGGGGGGGAACAGATACGCAGTATTTT.

The J gene is TRBJ2-7, the V gene TRBV7-2; D may be TRBD2 (6 bases). Between the trimmed V and J ends, which lost 6 bases and 3 bases, there was a span of 12 bases. This CDR3 has 13 amino acids. In germline, CDR1 is SGHTA, CDR2 FQGNSA. CDR3 residues: CASRTSMLYEQYF. The CDR3 region has the DNA TGTGCCAGCAGGACTAGTATGCTCTACGAGCAGTACTTC.

This chain's CDR3 is CASSRGTQANYEQYF. The CDR3 nucleotides are TGTGCCAGCTCCCGAGGGACTCAGGCGAACTACGAGCAGTACTTC. This chain joins TRBV18 and TRBJ2-7; D perhaps matches TRBD2 (6 bases). The CDR3 extends over 15 amino acids. Trimming took 6 bases from V and 3 from J, leaving 18 bases between them. Per germline, CDR1 KGHSH and CDR2 LQKENI.

The V gene is TRBV11-2, the J gene TRBJ1-1, with D uncertain. This CDR3 contains 15 residues. Germline V gene sequence: CDR1 SGHAT, CDR2 FQNNGV. Between the trimmed V and J ends, which lost 5 bases and 2 bases, there was a span of 15 bases. This chain's CDR3 is CASSATPVVNTEAFF. In DNA form, the CDR3 reads TGTGCCAGCAGCGCGACACCGGTAGTTAACACTGAAGCTTTCTTT.

This chain uses TRBV6-6 with TRBJ2-5; 8 bases match TRBD2. The junction had 8 bases not matched to a gene; V was cut back by 5 bases and J by 3 bases. CDR1 and CDR2 (germline): MNHNY, SVGAGI (reference sequence). There are 15 residues in the CDR3. This chain's CDR3 is CASSNPGAGEETQYF. Here the CDR3 DNA reads TGTGCCAGCAGTAACCCCGGAGCGGGGGAAGAGACCCAGTACTTC.

This sequence joins TRBV7-8 and TRBJ2-5; 7 bases map to TRBD1. The CDR3 has 13 residues. J lost 5 bases, V lost 5 bases, and 5 bases had no gene match. The germline V gene encodes CDR1 SGHVS and CDR2 FQNEAQ. CDR3 coding DNA: TGTGCCAGCAGCCAGGGGGTCGCGGAGACCCAGTACTTC. The encoded protein is CASSQGVAETQYF.

The chain uses TRBV5-1 and TRBJ2-2; 11 bases match TRBD2. With 5 bases clipped from V and 4 bases from J, the junction kept 4 bases outside the gene matches. This CDR3 contains 15 residues. The germline V gene has CDR1 SGHRS and CDR2 YFSETQ. This chain's CDR3 is CASRLAGGSTGELFF. As DNA, the CDR3 is TGCGCCAGCAGATTAGCGGGAGGGAGCACCGGGGAGCTGTTTTTT.

The rearrangement links TRBV13 to TRBJ2-7; D is unresolved. The germline gives CDR1 PRHDT, CDR2 FYEKMQ (reference sequence). V gave up 5 bases and J gave up 1 base, with 21 bases separating them. The CDR3 has 17 amino acids. The DNA of the CDR3 is TGTGCCAGCAGCCTAAACTCTTTTAAAGTGATGTCCTACGAGCAGTACTTC. Translation gives CASSLNSFKVMSYEQYF.

J is TRBJ2-5 and V is TRBV7-2; 10 positions agree with TRBD2. V trimming: 4 bases; J trimming: 4 bases; junction bases outside the gene matches: 9. The germline gives CDR1 SGHTA, CDR2 FQGNSA. This CDR3 comprises 16 residues. The CDR3 DNA reads as TGTGCCAGCAGCTATGGGACTAGCGTCATCTTAGAGACCCAGTACTTC. Protein sequence: CASSYGTSVILETQYF.

The J gene is TRBJ1-1, the V gene TRBV30; 7 nucleotides match TRBD1. The CDR3 spans 14 residues. Germline V lookup: CDR1 GTSNPN, CDR2 SVGIG (reference sequence). V gave up 1 base and J gave up 7 bases; unmatched junction bases: 9. The CDR3 nucleotides read TGTGCCTGGAGTGAGTCAGGGGGAAGGGATGAAGCTTTCTTT. This sequence encodes CAWSESGGRDEAFF.

The chain employs TRBV19 and TRBJ2-5; maybe TRBD2 (5 bases). The germline V gene has CDR1 LNHDA and CDR2 SQIVND (reference sequence). The CDR3 length is 11 residues. Trimming took 6 bases from V and 7 from J, leaving 9 bases between them. This CDR3 is CASSLRGTQYF. Written as DNA, the CDR3 is TGTGCCAGTAGCCTACGGGGGACCCAGTACTTC.

The rearrangement links TRBV10-3 to TRBJ1-1; TRBD1 might be the D (6 bases). With 6 bases removed from V and 1 base from J, the gap between germline ends came to 6 bases. Germline V gene lookup returns CDR1 ENHRY and CDR2 SYGVKD. This CDR3 is 12 amino acids long. DNA of the CDR3: TGTGCCATCAGACAGGGGAACACTGAAGCTTTCTTT. The encoded protein is CAIRQGNTEAFF.

V gene TRBV5-5 combines with J gene TRBJ1-4; D gene uncertain. Germline lookup yields CDR1 SGHKS and CDR2 YYEKEE (reference sequence). This CDR3 is built from 15 residues. Between the trimmed V and J ends, which lost 0 bases and 4 bases, there was a span of 10 bases. CDR3 nucleotides: TGTGCCAGCAGCTTGGTGCGGCAGTATAATGAAAAACTGTTTTTT. Amino acid sequence: CASSLVRQYNEKLFF.

This chain connects TRBV7-9 to TRBJ2-3, with D possibly matching TRBD1 (5 bases). Germline V gene data show CDR1 as SEHNR and CDR2 as FQNEAQ (reference sequence). CDR3 size: 14 residues. Trimming took 4 bases from V and 2 from J, leaving 10 bases between them. This CDR3 reads CASSSDIPTDTQYF. CDR3 DNA sequence: TGTGCCAGCAGCTCGGACATCCCCACAGATACGCAGTATTTT.

The rearrangement links TRBV7-9 to TRBJ2-1, with a tentative D call TRBD2 (5 bases). The CDR3 has 16 amino acids. Trimming pared 5 bases from V and 4 bases from J, leaving 18 bases between. Germline lookup yields CDR1 SEHNR and CDR2 FQNEAQ (reference sequence). The CDR3 loop is CASSGLFGKSYNEQFF. CDR3 bases: TGTGCCAGCAGCGGGCTTTTCGGGAAGTCTTACAATGAGCAGTTCTTC. The entire variable domain, with the rest obtained from reference TRBV7-9 and TRBJ2-1, is as follows: DTGVSQNPRHKITKRGQNVTFRCDPISEHNRLYWYRQTLGQGPEFLTYFQNEAQLEKSRLLSDRFSAERPKGSFSTLEIQRTEQGDSAMYLCASSGLFGKSYNEQFFGPGTRLTVL.

CDR3 nucleotides: TGTGCCAGCAGCAGACTTCCCGGGACTAGCGGGACGAACACCGGGGAGCTGTTTTTT. Translated: CASSRLPGTSGTNTGELFF. The J gene is TRBJ2-2, the V gene TRBV21-1; the D segment call TRBD2 is taken from the table without a DNA check. TRBV21-1 represents a pseudogene. The CDR3 runs 19 residues.

This chain joins TRBV10-2 and TRBJ1-6, with TRBD1 identical over 7 bases. Trimming at V came to 7 bases and at J to 5 bases, leaving 8 bases not matched to a gene. Germline values: CDR1 WSHSY, CDR2 SAAADI. There are 15 residues in the CDR3. The CDR3 loop reads CASTPDRRDNSPLHF. CDR3 nucleotide sequence: TGCGCCAGCACCCCGGACAGGAGAGATAATTCACCCCTCCACTTT.

The chain links TRBV10-3 to TRBJ1-1; 10 bases are a match to TRBD1. V shed 4 bases, J shed 3 bases, and the junction held 8 bases outside the gene matches. The CDR3 is made up of 16 amino acids. Germline-derived CDR1 and CDR2 are ENHRY and SYGVKD. CDR3: CAISGVTGGADTEAFF. CDR3 sequence (DNA): TGTGCCATCAGTGGGGTGACAGGGGGCGCGGACACTGAAGCTTTCTTT.

The V gene is TRBV15, the J gene TRBJ2-5; D unclear. The CDR3 loop spans 15 amino acids. V was trimmed by 0 bases and J by 2 bases, leaving 10 bases between them. Germline V gives CDR1 LNHNV, CDR2 YYDKDF (reference sequence). CDR3 sequence (DNA): TGTGCCACCAGCAGAGATCGGTACAGACAAGAGACCCAGTACTTC. Its translation: CATSRDRYRQETQYF.

The chain joins TRBV19 to TRBJ1-5, with TRBD1 identical over 9 bases. The CDR3 has 18 residues. Germline lookup yields CDR1 LNHDA and CDR2 SQIVND (reference sequence). Losses at the gene ends were 5 bases for V and 3 bases for J; bases not matched to a gene: 14. The CDR3 region has the DNA TGTGCCAGTAGTCCCGCCGGGACAGGGTGGCCGGACAATCAGCCCCAGCATTTT. This encodes CASSPAGTGWPDNQPQHF.